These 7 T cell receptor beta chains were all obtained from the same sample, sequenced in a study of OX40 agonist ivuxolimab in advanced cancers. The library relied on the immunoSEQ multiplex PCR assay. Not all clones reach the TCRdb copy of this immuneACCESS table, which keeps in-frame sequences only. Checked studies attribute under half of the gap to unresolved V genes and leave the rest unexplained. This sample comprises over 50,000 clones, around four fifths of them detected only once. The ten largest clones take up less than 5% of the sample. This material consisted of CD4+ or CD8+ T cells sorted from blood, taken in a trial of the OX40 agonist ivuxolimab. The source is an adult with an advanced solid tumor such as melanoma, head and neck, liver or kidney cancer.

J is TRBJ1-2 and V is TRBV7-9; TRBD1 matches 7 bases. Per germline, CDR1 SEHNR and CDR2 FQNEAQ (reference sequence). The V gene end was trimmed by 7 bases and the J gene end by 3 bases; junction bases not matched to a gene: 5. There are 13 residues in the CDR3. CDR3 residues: CASTAGTDYGYTF. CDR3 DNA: TGTGCCAGCACCGCCGGGACAGACTATGGCTACACCTTC.

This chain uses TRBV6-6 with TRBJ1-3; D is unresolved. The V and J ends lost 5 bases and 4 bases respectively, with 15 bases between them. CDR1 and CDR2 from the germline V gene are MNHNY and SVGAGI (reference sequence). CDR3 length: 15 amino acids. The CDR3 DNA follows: TGTGCCAGCAGTCACGGAGATACCAGGGGAAACACCATATATTTT. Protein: CASSHGDTRGNTIYF.

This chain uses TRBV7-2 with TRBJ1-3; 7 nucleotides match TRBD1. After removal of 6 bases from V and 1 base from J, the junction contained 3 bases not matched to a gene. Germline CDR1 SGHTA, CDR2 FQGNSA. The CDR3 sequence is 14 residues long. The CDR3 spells CASSSGGSGNTIYF. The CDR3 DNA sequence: TGTGCCAGCAGTTCAGGGGGTTCTGGAAACACCATATATTTT.

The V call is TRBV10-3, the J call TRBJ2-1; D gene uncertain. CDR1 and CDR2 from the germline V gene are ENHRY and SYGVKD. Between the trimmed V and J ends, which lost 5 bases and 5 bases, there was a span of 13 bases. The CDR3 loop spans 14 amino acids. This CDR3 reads CAISFRDLDNEQFF. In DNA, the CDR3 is TGTGCCATCAGTTTCCGAGACCTGGACAATGAGCAGTTCTTC.

This CDR3 reads CASSLAGSGNTIYF. Here the CDR3 DNA reads TGTGCCAGCAGCTTGGCAGGCTCTGGAAACACCATATATTTT. This sequence joins TRBV5-4 and TRBJ1-3, with D hard to call. Germline values: CDR1 SGHNT, CDR2 YYREEE (reference sequence). The CDR3 sequence is 14 residues long. The V end lost 0 bases, the J end lost 0 bases, and 4 bases lay between the germline ends.

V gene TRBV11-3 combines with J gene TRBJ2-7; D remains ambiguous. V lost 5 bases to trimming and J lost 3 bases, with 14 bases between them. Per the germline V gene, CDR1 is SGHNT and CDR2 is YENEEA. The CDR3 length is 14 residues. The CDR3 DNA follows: TGTGCCAGCAGCCACACAAGTAGTGACTACGAGCAGTACTTC. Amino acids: CASSHTSSDYEQYF.

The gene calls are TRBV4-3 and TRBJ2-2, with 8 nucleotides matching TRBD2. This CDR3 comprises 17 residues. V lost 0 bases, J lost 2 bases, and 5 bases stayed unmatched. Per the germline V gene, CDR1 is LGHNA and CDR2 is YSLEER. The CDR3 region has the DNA TGCGCCAGCAGCCAAGATTGGAGCGGGGGAAACACCGGGGAGCTGTTTTTT. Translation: CASSQDWSGGNTGELFF.